This T cell receptor (beta chain) was sequenced for a study of glioma-infiltrating T cells. Study-wide context: WHO grade II oligodendrogliomas or astrocytomas, plus non-recurrent WHO grade IV glioblastomas, were sampled. Study results and caveats: Non-neoplastic patients had below-expected tissue-blood divergence, while all gliomas exceeded expectation. A blood CDR3 motif signature was depleted in highly divergent patients.

Worth noting for this clonotype: Its antigen remains unknown. A much larger clone differs from this one at a single base, so this may be a read error.

TCR alpha and beta CDR3 regions were amplified from RNA using iRepertoire nested multiplex PCR. Tissue mRNA or PBMC total RNA, about 90-450 ng, went into one-step reverse transcription and amplification. A single record per CDR3 protein comes from TCRdb applying MiXCR to the multiplex PCR reads. The data show a few hundred thousand distinct CDR3 sequences, 41% seen once. Germline loops: CDR1 MDHEN, CDR2 SYDVKM. The CDR3 covers 13 residues. This chain joins TRBV28 and TRBJ2-7, with 7 bases matching TRBD1. This TCR was recovered from a human donor with low-grade glioma or glioblastoma, undergoing nonglioma brain surgery, or in good health (not recorded which). The source material was glioma tissue, nonneoplastic brain tissue, or PBMCs (not recorded which). CDR3 coding DNA: TGTGCCAGCACCCGACAGGGTACGGGCGAGCGGTACTTC. The encoded protein is CASTRQGTGERYF.